The table lists the clone carrying this TCR beta chain with many counts. In the original processing: It was from CDR3 differences across clinicopathological groups that a distant-metastasis classifier for papillary thyroid cancer was built. MiXCR re-clonotyped the PCR reads for TCRdb. TCRdb, not the original authors, processed these V and J calls. The repertoire has about 43,000 clones, around 2.9% of them found once; the top ten carry approximately 9.8%. These data come from a study of metastatic and nonmetastatic thyroid tumors. Study at large: Comparison of repertoires was carried out across blood and tumor or nodule tissue from malignant and benign thyroid patients.

Thyroid surgery had not been preceded by any treatment in any patient. CDR1 MNHEY and CDR2 SMNVEV come from the germline V gene (reference sequence). V was clipped by 6 bases and J by 6 bases; unmatched bases: 7. The CDR3 sequence is 13 residues long. Sequencing used blood. This sequence was found in a female donor with papillary thyroid cancer or a benign thyroid nodule (not recorded which). Some clones in this sample may be carry-over from other donors' samples. The rearrangement joins TRBV27 to TRBJ1-2, with TRBD1 matching over 7 bases. The CDR3 is CASRTTGAHGYTF. DNA for the CDR3: TGTGCCAGCAGGACAACAGGGGCCCATGGCTACACCTTC.